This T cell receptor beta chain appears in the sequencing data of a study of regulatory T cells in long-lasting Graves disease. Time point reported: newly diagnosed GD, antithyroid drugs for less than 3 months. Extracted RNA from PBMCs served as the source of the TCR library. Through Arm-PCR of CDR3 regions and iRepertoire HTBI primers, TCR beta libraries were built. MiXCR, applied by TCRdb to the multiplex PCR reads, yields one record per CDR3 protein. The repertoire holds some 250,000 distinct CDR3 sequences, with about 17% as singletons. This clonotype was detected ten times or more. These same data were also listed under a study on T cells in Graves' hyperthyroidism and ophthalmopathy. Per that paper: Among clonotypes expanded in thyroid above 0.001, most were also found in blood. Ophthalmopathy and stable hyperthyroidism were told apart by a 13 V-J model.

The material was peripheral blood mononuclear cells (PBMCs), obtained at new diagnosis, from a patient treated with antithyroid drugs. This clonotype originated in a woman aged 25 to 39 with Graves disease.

Written as DNA, the CDR3 is TGTGCCCTGAAAAGGTTTTTGAACACTGAAGCTTTCTTT. It codes for CALKRFLNTEAFF. V is TRBV28 and J is TRBJ1-1, with D unclear. V was cut by 11 bases and J by 0 bases, with 13 bases left in between. The CDR3 has 13 residues. Germline V lookup: CDR1 MDHEN, CDR2 SYDVKM.